A single sample gave rise to the 30 T cell receptor beta chains below, sequenced in a study of T cell responses to AZD1222 COVID-19 vaccine. Clones were read by immunoSEQ multiplex PCR, and TCRdb kept only the in-frame ones, dropping some. Of 60,000 to 70,000 clones listed, 82% are singletons. Sequencing used peripheral blood, obtained on day 0 of AZD1222 vaccination. The source is an adult in good health.

The chain employs TRBV5-6 and TRBJ2-7; either TRBD1 or TRBD2 may supply D (6 bases each). Looked up from germline, CDR1 is SGHDT and CDR2 is YYEEEE. Between the trimmed V and J ends, which lost 1 base and 2 bases, there was a span of 13 bases. This CDR3 is built from 15 residues. This CDR3 is CASSLKPGAAYEQYF. In DNA, the CDR3 is TGTGCCAGCAGCTTGAAGCCGGGGGCGGCCTACGAGCAGTACTTC. Combining the CDR3 with reference TRBV5-6 and TRBJ2-7 gives the whole variable domain DAGVTQSPTHLIKTRGQQVTLRCSPKSGHDTVSWYQQALGQGPQFIFQYYEEEERQRGNFPDRFSGHQFPNYSSELNVNALLLGDSALYLCASSLKPGAAYEQYFGPGTRLTVT.

The chain employs TRBV6-5 and TRBJ1-5, with 8 positions matching TRBD1. This CDR3 is 14 amino acids long. Germline assignment: CDR1 MNHEY and CDR2 SVGAGI. The V and J ends lost 5 bases and 5 bases, in that order; junction bases with no gene match: 5. The CDR3 loop reads CASSPSQGDQPQHF. CDR3 nucleotides: TGTGCCAGCAGTCCATCACAGGGGGATCAGCCCCAGCATTTT.

V gene TRBV12-5 combines with J gene TRBJ2-5, with D unresolved. CDR3 size: 15 residues. Germline loops: CDR1 LGHNT, CDR2 FRNRAP. V shed 3 bases and J shed 3 bases, with 14 bases lying between them. CDR3 nucleotides: TGTGCTAGTGGTTTCGGAGAAATCGGTAAAGAGACCCAGTACTTC. Translation: CASGFGEIGKETQYF.

This clone was seen a handful of times. This chain uses TRBV19 with TRBJ1-5; TRBD1 aligns across 7 bases. This CDR3 spans 17 amino acids. V was pared by 4 bases and J by 2 bases, with 11 bases of the junction left unmatched. CDR1 LNHDA and CDR2 SQIVND come from the germline V gene (reference sequence). CDR3 in DNA: TGTGCCAGTAGTACGGGAATGACAGGGAGAGGCAATCAGCCCCAGCATTTT. Its translation is CASSTGMTGRGNQPQHF.

V gene TRBV10-3 combines with J gene TRBJ1-1, with D maybe TRBD1 (5 bases). Trimming cost V 0 bases and J 3 bases, with 8 bases left between them. This CDR3 has 14 residues. Germline CDR1 reads ENHRY; CDR2 reads SYGVKD. CDR3 sequence (DNA): TGTGCCATCAGTGAGTCGGGCAGGGACACTGAAGCTTTCTTT. It translates to CAISESGRDTEAFF.

The chain recombines TRBV6-6 with TRBJ2-7; D might be TRBD2 (6 bases). V lost 0 bases to trimming and J lost 7 bases, with 7 bases between them. The CDR3 extends over 12 amino acids. In germline, CDR1 is MNHNY, CDR2 SVGAGI (reference sequence). The DNA of the CDR3 is TGTGCCAGCAGTTACTCGGGGGGAGAGCAGTACTTC. Amino acids: CASSYSGGEQYF.

This chain joins TRBV5-1 and TRBJ1-2; a weak D match, TRBD1 (6 bases). V lost 0 bases and J lost 9, with 18 bases in between. Germline V lookup: CDR1 SGHRS, CDR2 YFSETQ. The CDR3 spans 15 residues. The CDR3 DNA follows: TGCGCCAGCAGCTTGGGCCGTGCGGTGGGGGCAAGCTACACCTTC. It is translated as CASSLGRAVGASYTF.

The chain joins TRBV6-4 to TRBJ1-5, with 7 bases matching TRBD1. Germline V CDR1 and CDR2: MRHNA, SNTAGT. The CDR3 has 17 amino acids. J was trimmed by 2 bases and V by 9 bases; bases with no gene match: 16. The CDR3 sequence is CARKGQAFHAGNQPQHF. CDR3 DNA: TGTGCCAGAAAAGGACAGGCATTCCACGCCGGCAATCAGCCCCAGCATTTT.

V usage is TRBV10-2 and J usage is TRBJ1-5, with D maybe TRBD1 (5 bases). This CDR3 contains 15 residues. Trimming shortened V by 0 bases and J by 6 bases, and 12 bases separated the two germline ends. Germline CDR1 is WSHSY and CDR2 is SAAADI. The CDR3 DNA reads TGCGCCAGCAGTGAGTCGAGAGGGGAGGGTCAGCCCCAGCATTTT. Residues: CASSESRGEGQPQHF.

This clone has only a few counts. This sequence joins TRBV4-2 and TRBJ1-2; TRBD1 agrees at 7 bases. Germline CDR1 is LGHNA and CDR2 is YNFKEQ. The length of the CDR3 is 13 residues. Germline trimming cut 6 bases from V and 8 bases from J; bases unmatched to any gene: 9. This chain's CDR3 is CASRTGSEQGYTF. In DNA form, the CDR3 reads TGTGCCAGCAGGACAGGGTCCGAACAGGGCTACACCTTC.

The gene calls are TRBV11-2 and TRBJ1-1; possibly TRBD1 for D (5 bases). This CDR3 is built from 15 residues. Germline CDR1 and CDR2: SGHAT and FQNNGV. V lost 0 bases, J lost 3 bases, and 11 bases lay in between. As DNA, the CDR3 is TGTGCCAGCAGCTTAGAAGGGGCGAGGTACACTGAAGCTTTCTTT. Translating gives CASSLEGARYTEAFF.

The chain combines TRBV11-2 with TRBJ2-7; either TRBD1 or TRBD2 may supply D (5 bases each). CDR1 SGHAT and CDR2 FQNNGV come from the germline V gene. The CDR3 runs 13 residues. V lost 8 bases and J lost 0, with 11 bases in between. The CDR3 loop reads CASARDDSYEQYF. CDR3 DNA: TGTGCCAGCGCCCGGGACGACTCCTACGAGCAGTACTTC.

J is TRBJ2-4 and V is TRBV28, with D perhaps matching TRBD2 (7 bases). Trimming removed 2 bases from V and 1 base from J, with 9 bases in between. Looked up from germline, CDR1 is MDHEN and CDR2 is SYDVKM. The CDR3 contains 15 residues. CDR3: CASSLAGAAKNIQYF. For the CDR3, the DNA is TGTGCCAGCAGTTTAGCGGGGGCTGCCAAAAACATTCAGTACTTC.

This clone was observed once. The rearrangement uses TRBV18 and TRBJ2-7; perhaps TRBD2 as D (6 bases). The CDR3 extends over 14 amino acids. The V and J ends lost 6 bases and 4 bases respectively, with 16 bases between them. The germline V gene has CDR1 KGHSH and CDR2 LQKENI. The DNA for the CDR3 is TGTGCCAGCTCTCCGACGGGAGCTCTATACGAGCAGTACTTC. It translates to CASSPTGALYEQYF.

The V and J genes are TRBV30 and TRBJ1-3; D is undetermined. The CDR3 has 17 amino acids. V dropped 3 bases and J dropped 2 bases, with 20 bases sitting between them. The germline CDR1 and CDR2 sequences are GTSNPN and SVGIG (reference sequence). Here the CDR3 reads CAWRQYGVVGAGNTIYF. The CDR3 nucleotides are TGTGCCTGGAGGCAATATGGGGTTGTGGGTGCTGGAAACACCATATATTTT.

The J gene is TRBJ2-7, the V gene TRBV20-1; D is undetermined. CDR1 DFQATT and CDR2 SNEGSKA come from the germline V gene (reference sequence). The CDR3 consists of 10 residues. Trimming pared 6 bases from V and 4 bases from J, leaving 7 bases between. CDR3 protein: CSAAAYEQYF. DNA for the CDR3: TGCAGTGCGGCCGCTTACGAGCAGTACTTC.

V and J are TRBV14 and TRBJ1-6; possible D gene TRBD1, 5 bases. Germline V lookup: CDR1 SGHDN, CDR2 FVKESK. The V end lost 3 bases, the J end lost 8 bases, and 11 bases lay between the germline ends. The CDR3 contains 14 residues. For the CDR3, the DNA is TGTGCCAGCAGCCATTTGACAGTAGATTCACCCCTCCACTTT. This codes for CASSHLTVDSPLHF.

The chain uses TRBV4-3 and TRBJ2-2, with TRBD2 identical over 9 bases. This CDR3 comprises 19 residues. The germline V gene encodes CDR1 LGHNA and CDR2 YSLEER. V dropped 1 base and J dropped 3; count of bases not matched to a gene: 12. CDR3 coding DNA: TGCGCCAGCAGCCAAGCACACTTGGGACTAGCCGTCGACACCGGGGAGCTGTTTTTT. It translates to CASSQAHLGLAVDTGELFF.

The chain recombines TRBV28 with TRBJ1-5; D unresolved. The CDR3 contains 16 residues. V lost 2 bases to trimming and J lost 1 base, with 12 bases between them. Germline loops: CDR1 MDHEN, CDR2 SYDVKM. CDR3 nucleotides: TGTGCCAGCAGTTTAAGAAGGGTTGGGAGCAATCAGCCCCAGCATTTT. It codes for CASSLRRVGSNQPQHF.

V is TRBV9 and J is TRBJ1-5; no clear D gene. The germline V gene encodes CDR1 SGDLS and CDR2 YYNGEE. This CDR3 is built from 13 residues. V shed 0 bases and J shed 5 bases, with 6 bases lying between them. CDR3 sequence (DNA): TGTGCCAGCAGCGTAGGGCCCGATCAGCCCCAGCATTTT. It is translated as CASSVGPDQPQHF.

The chain employs TRBV5-4 and TRBJ2-7; TRBD1 might be the D (8 bases). V was clipped by 4 bases and J by 7 bases, with 24 bases between them. This CDR3 spans 16 amino acids. The germline gives CDR1 SGHNT, CDR2 YYREEE (reference sequence). The chain's CDR3 is CASSHGGRDRWFEQYF. The CDR3 DNA follows: TGTGCCAGCAGCCACGGGGGGCGGGACAGGTGGTTTGAGCAGTACTTC.

A single count supports this clone. The chain joins TRBV7-9 to TRBJ2-7, with 7 bases identical to TRBD1. Germline V CDR1 and CDR2: SEHNR, FQNEAQ (reference sequence). The CDR3 contains 17 residues. Unmatched junction bases numbered 13, after V lost 2 bases and J lost 3 bases. The CDR3 protein is CASSLLPGQLFFYEQYF. In DNA form, the CDR3 reads TGTGCCAGCAGCTTATTGCCGGGACAGCTCTTTTTCTACGAGCAGTACTTC.

This chain links TRBV5-4 with TRBJ2-1; D may be TRBD1 or TRBD2 (5 bases each). This CDR3 region has 12 residues. V was shortened by 0 bases and J by 10 bases, with 8 bases between the two germline ends. Germline V lookup: CDR1 SGHNT, CDR2 YYREEE (reference sequence). This chain's CDR3 is CASSLERGEQFF. The DNA of the CDR3 is TGTGCCAGCAGCTTGGAGAGGGGAGAGCAGTTCTTC.

V is TRBV5-1 and J is TRBJ2-1; 9 bases align to TRBD2. CDR1 is SGHRS, CDR2 YFSETQ, per germline. CDR3 length equals 17 residues. V gave up 0 bases and J gave up 0 bases; unmatched junction bases: 4. CDR3 bases: TGCGCCAGCAGCTTGGGAGCGGGGGGTAGCTCCTACAATGAGCAGTTCTTC. It translates to CASSLGAGGSSYNEQFF.

The DNA for the CDR3 is TGCGCCAGCAGCTTGAATAGCGGGGGGTACCAAGAGACCCAGTACTTC. Translation gives CASSLNSGGYQETQYF. The chain employs TRBV5-1 and TRBJ2-5, with 10 nucleotides matching TRBD2. V trimming: 1 base; J trimming: 0 bases; junction bases outside the gene matches: 3. There are 16 residues in the CDR3. In germline, CDR1 is SGHRS, CDR2 YFSETQ.

The chain has TRBV18 and TRBJ1-5; no reliable D call. The ends were cut back, 4 bases at V and 12 bases at J, with 10 bases in the middle. CDR3 length: 11 amino acids. Germline lookup yields CDR1 KGHSH and CDR2 LQKENI. CDR3 nucleotide sequence: TGTGCCAGCTCACAAGGGTCAGTCCAGCATTTT. Amino acids: CASSQGSVQHF.

J is TRBJ1-4 and V is TRBV19, with TRBD1 as a possible D gene (6 bases). V lost 5 bases to trimming and J lost 5 bases, with 24 bases between them. This CDR3 region has 18 residues. CDR1 is LNHDA and CDR2 is SQIVND in the germline V gene (reference sequence). The CDR3 is CASSPTATQTGPNEKLFF. As DNA, the CDR3 is TGTGCCAGTAGTCCAACCGCTACCCAGACAGGCCCGAATGAAAAACTGTTTTTT.

DNA of the CDR3: TGCGCCAGCAGGTTATCGGGAGGATCGAACACCGGGGAGCTGTTTTTT. It is translated as CASRLSGGSNTGELFF. This sequence joins TRBV5-1 and TRBJ2-2; TRBD2 matches 7 bases. Germline CDR1 SGHRS, CDR2 YFSETQ. V gave up 5 bases and J gave up 0 bases; unmatched junction bases: 7. The CDR3 consists of 16 residues.

The chain uses TRBV5-6 and TRBJ2-3, with D possibly matching TRBD1 (5 bases). Germline CDR1 and CDR2: SGHDT and YYEEEE. The CDR3 consists of 18 residues. Trimming removed 3 bases at V and 0 bases at J, with 20 bases between. This CDR3 reads CASSWGQSSRTSTDTQYF. For the CDR3, the DNA is TGTGCCAGCAGCTGGGGCCAGTCTTCCCGCACTAGCACAGATACGCAGTATTTT.

A single count supports this clone. The V call is TRBV6-5, the J call TRBJ2-5; 9 nucleotides agree with TRBD2. The germline gives CDR1 MNHEY, CDR2 SVGAGI. The trim removed 4 bases at V and 5 bases at J, leaving 8 bases unmatched. The CDR3 contains 15 residues. The CDR3 sequence is CASSLGGGASETQYF. CDR3 nucleotide sequence: TGTGCCAGCAGTTTGGGCGGGGGGGCCAGCGAGACCCAGTACTTC.